The subject of this entry is one T cell receptor beta chain. Its specificity is not known. The sample comes from a study of T cell responses to AZD1222 COVID-19 vaccine. Notes on the study in general: Among AZD1222 vaccinees, only six or seven were seropositive at baseline. Two AZD1222 doses significantly raised spike-specific TCR breadth and depth over controls.

The protocol was immunoSEQ multiplex PCR, while the TCRdb copy is restricted to in-frame clones and leaves out a portion. The table includes about 140,000 clones, 91% detected once. This TCR came from an adult who received the MenACWY meningococcal vaccine as a control. Sequencing used peripheral blood, obtained 28 days after the second dose of the MenACWY control vaccine.

CDR3 sequence reads: CASSVILSPEAFF. The CDR3 coding sequence is TGTGCCAGCAGCGTAATTCTGAGCCCTGAAGCTTTCTTT. J is TRBJ1-1 and V is TRBV9; D call uncertain. CDR1 is SGDLS and CDR2 is YYNGEE in the germline V gene. The CDR3 is made up of 13 amino acids. The V end lost 1 base, the J end lost 6 bases, and 10 bases lay between the germline ends.